The rows below give T cell receptor beta chains drawn from one sample of a study of identical twins. In TCRdb, the 5' RACE reads were re-called with MiXCR into one record per CDR3 protein. In the table there are a few hundred thousand distinct CDR3 sequences, approximately 12% of which are singletons. These same data were also listed under a study on yellow fever vaccine responses in identical twins.

The source material was memory (CD45RO+) T cells sorted from blood. The receptor set was obtained from a woman between 18 and 30 years old in good health. CDR3s leave out the opening cysteine and the closing phenylalanine or tryptophan.

j_call v_call cdr3_aa
TRBJ2-5 TRBV10-3 AISESRETQY
TRBJ2-3 TRBV3-1 ASSQDQGPRPTDTQY
TRBJ1-5 TRBV7-9 ASSFRDSNQPQH
TRBJ2-7 TRBV29-1 SVLGTSGRPNYEQY
TRBJ2-2 TRBV5-5 ASSYSGGADTGELF
TRBJ2-7 TRBV5-4 ASSLGAPYEQY
TRBJ2-7 TRBV12-3/TRBV12-4 ASTRAGDNYAQY
TRBJ2-7 TRBV4-1 ASSQDPGTPSYEQY
TRBJ2-3 TRBV6-5 ASSYGGSGTSTDTQY
TRBJ2-7 TRBV5-1 ASSLAGGVEQY